What follows are 18 T cell receptor beta chains derived from one specimen sequenced in a study of Ad26.COV2.S vaccination and SARS-CoV-2 variants. Profiled with immunoSEQ multiplex PCR; TCRdb holds only in-frame clones, not every one. The sample consists of 300,000 to 400,000 clones, around 88% of them appearing once. As for treatment: about 20 received Ad26.COV2.S at low or high dose, single or two shots; about 5 received placebo; per-sample allocation not given. Sample collection was performed on day 63 after the first vaccine or placebo injection. Sequencing was performed on peripheral blood, taken in a trial of Ad26.COV2.S vaccine versus placebo. The receptors were sampled from a person between 18 and 65 years old who received the Ad26.COV2.S COVID-19 vaccine or a placebo.

This clone was seen a single time. The V call is TRBV12-3 or TRBV12-4, the J call TRBJ1-2, with TRBD1 matching 8 bases. V lost 5 bases and J lost 5; bases outside the gene matches: 4. CDR3 length equals 13 residues. The CDR3 region is CASSPDRVYGYTF. The CDR3 nucleotides are TGTGCCAGCAGTCCGGACAGGGTGTATGGCTACACCTTC.

There are a few counts of this clone. The chain links TRBV7-6 to TRBJ1-3; weak D call: TRBD1 (5 bases). CDR3 length equals 17 residues. Germline V gene data show CDR1 as SGHVS and CDR2 as FNYEAQ. V dropped 2 bases and J dropped 0 bases, with 14 bases sitting between them. CDR3 in amino acids: CASSLYHAGTSGNTIYF. The CDR3 DNA sequence: TGTGCCAGCAGCTTATACCATGCGGGGACCTCTGGAAACACCATATATTTT.

V usage is TRBV5-1 and J usage is TRBJ2-7; tentative D call: TRBD2 (5 bases). The CDR3 covers 16 residues. V was pared by 0 bases and J by 2 bases, with 15 bases between. The germline CDR1 and CDR2 sequences are SGHRS and YFSETQ. The CDR3: CASSLEIGLNTYEQYF. For the CDR3, the DNA is TGCGCCAGCAGCTTGGAGATAGGACTTAATACCTACGAGCAGTACTTC. The full variable domain, in which reference TRBV5-1 and TRBJ2-7 provide the parts outside the CDR3, is KAGVTQTPRYLIKTRGQQVTLSCSPISGHRSVSWYQQTPGQGLQFLFEYFSETQRNKGNFPGRFSGRQFSNSRSEMNVSTLELGDSALYLCASSLEIGLNTYEQYFGPGTRLTVT.

V usage is TRBV5-1 and J usage is TRBJ2-5, with TRBD1 identical over 8 bases. Germline CDR1 SGHRS, CDR2 YFSETQ. V gave up 6 bases and J gave up 1 base; unmatched junction bases: 2. The CDR3 contains 13 residues. This chain's CDR3 is CASTGQGQETQYF. CDR3 sequence (DNA): TGCGCCAGCACCGGACAGGGCCAAGAGACCCAGTACTTC. The full variable domain, its missing parts supplied by reference TRBV5-1 and TRBJ2-5, is KAGVTQTPRYLIKTRGQQVTLSCSPISGHRSVSWYQQTPGQGLQFLFEYFSETQRNKGNFPGRFSGRQFSNSRSEMNVSTLELGDSALYLCASTGQGQETQYFGPGTRLLVL.

V usage is TRBV25-1 and J usage is TRBJ2-5; D unresolved. The V end was cut by 2 bases, the J end by 4 bases, with 14 bases between. Germline lookup yields CDR1 MGHDK and CDR2 SYGVNS. This CDR3 has 15 residues. The CDR3 reads CASSEGWERRETQYF. DNA of the CDR3: TGTGCCAGCAGTGAAGGGTGGGAAAGAAGAGAGACCCAGTACTTC.

This CDR3 reads CASSYEGRTGELFF. The CDR3 DNA reads as TGTGCCAGCAGTTACGAGGGGAGGACCGGGGAGCTGTTTTTT. This sequence joins TRBV6-2 or TRBV6-3 and TRBJ2-2; D possibly corresponds to TRBD2 (6 bases). CDR3 length: 14 residues. Germline lookup yields CDR1 MNHEY and CDR2 SVGEGT. V lost 2 bases to trimming and J lost 5 bases, with 9 bases between them.

This rearrangement joins TRBV5-1 to TRBJ2-2, with no clear D. V was shortened by 1 base and J by 7 bases, with 14 bases between the two germline ends. There are 15 residues in the CDR3. Germline V CDR1 and CDR2: SGHRS, YFSETQ. The CDR3 sequence is CASSLSSLDIGELFF. The CDR3 region has the DNA TGCGCCAGCAGCTTGTCTTCCCTTGACATCGGGGAGCTGTTTTTT.

The chain links TRBV29-1 to TRBJ1-1; TRBD1 matches at 8 bases. This CDR3 contains 15 residues. Trimming at V came to 6 bases and at J to 0 bases, leaving 9 bases not matched to a gene. Germline V gene sequence: CDR1 SQVTM, CDR2 ANQGSEA. DNA of the CDR3: TGCAGCGTCCCCGGGACAGGTTCGATGAACACTGAAGCTTTCTTT. Its protein product is CSVPGTGSMNTEAFF.

This sequence joins TRBV30 and TRBJ1-6; a weak D match, TRBD1 (5 bases). CDR1 is GTSNPN, CDR2 SVGIG, per germline (reference sequence). This CDR3 is 13 amino acids long. V lost 5 bases and J 0 bases, leaving 5 bases between the germline ends. The CDR3 DNA reads TGTGCCTGGGACAGCTCCTATAATTCACCCCTCCACTTT. It yields the protein CAWDSSYNSPLHF.

This clone has a single count. V is TRBV27 and J is TRBJ2-7; maybe TRBD2 (6 bases). The germline gives CDR1 MNHEY, CDR2 SMNVEV (reference sequence). CDR3 length: 13 residues. The V gene lost 6 bases and the J gene lost 3 bases, with 12 bases spanning the gap. The CDR3 loop is CASSRDSLYEQYF. As DNA, the CDR3 is TGTGCCAGCAGCCGGGACTCCCTCTACGAGCAGTACTTC.

This clone was found once. The chain uses TRBV29-1 and TRBJ2-5; no firm D call. This CDR3 comprises 12 residues. V shed 1 base and J shed 5 bases, with 8 bases lying between them. Germline loops: CDR1 SQVTM, CDR2 ANQGSEA. CDR3 residues: CSVEAYKETQYF. CDR3 sequence (DNA): TGCAGCGTTGAAGCCTACAAGGAGACCCAGTACTTC. The entire variable domain, with the rest obtained from reference TRBV29-1 and TRBJ2-5, is as follows: SAVISQKPSRDICQRGTSLTIQCQVDSQVTMMFWYRQQPGQSLTLIATANQGSEATYESGFVIDKFPISRPNLTFSTLTVSNMSPEDSSIYLCSVEAYKETQYFGPGTRLLVL.

The chain links TRBV12-5 to TRBJ1-1; unclear D gene. The CDR3 has 17 amino acids. V lost 1 base, J lost 2 bases, and 17 bases lay in between. Germline-derived CDR1 and CDR2 are LGHNT and FRNRAP. CDR3 protein: CASGLDPSAGTNTEAFF. DNA of the CDR3: TGTGCTAGTGGTTTGGACCCATCGGCAGGAACCAACACTGAAGCTTTCTTT.

The chain couples TRBV27 to TRBJ2-3, with a weak D call TRBD2 (6 bases). This CDR3 is 18 amino acids long. Trimming stripped 2 bases from V and 3 bases from J, with 21 bases between. Germline CDR1 and CDR2: MNHEY and SMNVEV (reference sequence). CDR3: CASSLQGYGGGGTDTQYF. CDR3 DNA: TGTGCCAGCAGTTTACAAGGGTACGGGGGAGGAGGGACAGATACGCAGTATTTT.

J is TRBJ1-2 and V is TRBV7-8, with 7 bases matching TRBD1. Trimming took 2 bases from V and 5 from J; bases not matched to a gene: 5. In germline, CDR1 is SGHVS, CDR2 FQNEAQ. This CDR3 is built from 14 residues. This CDR3 reads CASSLSDREYGYTF. DNA for the CDR3: TGTGCCAGCAGCTTATCCGACAGGGAATATGGCTACACCTTC.

This chain uses TRBV9 with TRBJ1-3, with D maybe TRBD1 (6 bases). Trimming stripped 4 bases from V and 8 bases from J, with 16 bases between. This CDR3 is 14 amino acids long. Germline CDR1 reads SGDLS; CDR2 reads YYNGEE. CDR3 residues: CASSRDPGADTIYF. For the CDR3, the DNA is TGTGCCAGCAGCCGGGACCCGGGGGCCGACACCATATATTTT.

The gene calls are TRBV3-1 (or the pseudogene TRBV3-2) and TRBJ2-1; TRBD2 agrees at 15 bases. V lost 4 bases, J lost 10 bases, and 8 bases stayed unmatched. CDR3 length equals 16 residues. The germline gives CDR1 LGHDT, CDR2 YNNKEL (reference sequence). CDR3 loop: CASSLGTSGRFREQFF. The CDR3 region has the DNA TGTGCCAGCAGCCTGGGGACTAGCGGGAGGTTCAGGGAGCAGTTCTTC.

This clone showed up just a few times. The chain recombines TRBV5-1 with TRBJ1-3; D is undetermined. Trimming took 0 bases from V and 0 from J, leaving 7 bases between them. The germline V gene encodes CDR1 SGHRS and CDR2 YFSETQ. The CDR3 contains 15 residues. The CDR3 region has the DNA TGCGCCAGCAGCTTGGACGGATCCTCTGGAAACACCATATATTTT. Protein sequence: CASSLDGSSGNTIYF.

The chain combines TRBV2 with TRBJ1-1; tentatively, D is TRBD1 (6 bases). CDR1 and CDR2 (germline): SNHLY, FYNNEI. V was cut by 4 bases and J by 3 bases, with 15 bases left in between. CDR3 size: 15 residues. The CDR3 sequence is CASSGARGGDTEAFF. DNA of the CDR3: TGTGCCAGCAGTGGGGCCAGGGGAGGAGACACTGAAGCTTTCTTT.